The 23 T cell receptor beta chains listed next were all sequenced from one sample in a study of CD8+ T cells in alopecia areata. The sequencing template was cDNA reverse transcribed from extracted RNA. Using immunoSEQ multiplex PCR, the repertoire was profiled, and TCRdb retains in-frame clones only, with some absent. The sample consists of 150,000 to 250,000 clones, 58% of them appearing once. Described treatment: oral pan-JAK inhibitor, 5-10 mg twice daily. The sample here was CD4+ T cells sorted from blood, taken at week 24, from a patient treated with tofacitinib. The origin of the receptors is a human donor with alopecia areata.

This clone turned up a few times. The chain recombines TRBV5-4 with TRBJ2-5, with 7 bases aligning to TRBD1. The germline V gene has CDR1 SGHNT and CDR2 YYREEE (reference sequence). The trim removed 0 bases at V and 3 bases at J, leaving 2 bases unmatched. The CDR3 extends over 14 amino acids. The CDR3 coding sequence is TGTGCCAGCAGCTTGGGGGACAGCAAAGAGACCCAGTACTTC. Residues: CASSLGDSKETQYF.

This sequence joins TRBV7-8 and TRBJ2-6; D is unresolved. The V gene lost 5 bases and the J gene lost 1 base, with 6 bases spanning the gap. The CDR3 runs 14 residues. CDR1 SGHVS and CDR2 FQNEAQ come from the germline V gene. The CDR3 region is CASSPQSGANVLTF. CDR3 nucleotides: TGTGCCAGCAGCCCACAATCTGGGGCCAACGTCCTGACTTTC.

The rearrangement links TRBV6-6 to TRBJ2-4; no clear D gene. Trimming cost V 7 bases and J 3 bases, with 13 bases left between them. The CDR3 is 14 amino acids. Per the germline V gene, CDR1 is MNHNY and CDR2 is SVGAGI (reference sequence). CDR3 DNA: TGTGCCAGCACCACACAGAAAGACAAAAACATTCAGTACTTC. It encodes CASTTQKDKNIQYF.

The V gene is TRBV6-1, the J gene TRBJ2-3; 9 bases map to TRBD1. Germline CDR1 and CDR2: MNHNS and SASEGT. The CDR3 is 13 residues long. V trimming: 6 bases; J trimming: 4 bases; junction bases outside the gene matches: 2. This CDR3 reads CASRRQGADTQYF. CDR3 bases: TGTGCCAGCAGGCGACAGGGGGCAGATACGCAGTATTTT.

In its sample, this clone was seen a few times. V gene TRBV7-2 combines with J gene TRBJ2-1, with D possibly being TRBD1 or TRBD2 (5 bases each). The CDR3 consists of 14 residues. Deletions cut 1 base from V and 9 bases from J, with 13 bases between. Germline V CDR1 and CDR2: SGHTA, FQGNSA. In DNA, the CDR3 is TGTGCCAGCAGCTTAGGTAGGGGAGTGGGTGAGCAGTTCTTC. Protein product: CASSLGRGVGEQFF.

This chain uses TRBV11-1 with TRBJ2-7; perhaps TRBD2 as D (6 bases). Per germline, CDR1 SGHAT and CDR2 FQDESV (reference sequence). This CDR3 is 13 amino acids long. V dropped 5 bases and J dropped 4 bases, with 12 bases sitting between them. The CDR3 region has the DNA TGTGCCAGCAGCCGACGCCGGGAGTACGAGCAGTACTTC. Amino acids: CASSRRREYEQYF. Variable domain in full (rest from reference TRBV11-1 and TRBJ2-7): EAEVAQSPRYKITEKSQAVAFWCDPISGHATLYWYRQILGQGPELLVQFQDESVVDDSQLPKDRFSAERLKGVDSTLKIQPAELGDSAMYLCASSRRREYEQYFGPGTRLTVT.

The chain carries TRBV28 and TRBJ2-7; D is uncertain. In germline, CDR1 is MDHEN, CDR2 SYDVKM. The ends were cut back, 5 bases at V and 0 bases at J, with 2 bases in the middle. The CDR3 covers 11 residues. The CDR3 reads CASSVSYEQYF. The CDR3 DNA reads TGTGCCAGCAGTGTCTCCTACGAGCAGTACTTC.

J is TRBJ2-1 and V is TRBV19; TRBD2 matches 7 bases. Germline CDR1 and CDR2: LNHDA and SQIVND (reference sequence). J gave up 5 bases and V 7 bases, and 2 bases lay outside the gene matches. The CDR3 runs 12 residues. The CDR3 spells CASTSGHNEQFF. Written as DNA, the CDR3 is TGTGCCAGTACTAGCGGACACAATGAGCAGTTCTTC.

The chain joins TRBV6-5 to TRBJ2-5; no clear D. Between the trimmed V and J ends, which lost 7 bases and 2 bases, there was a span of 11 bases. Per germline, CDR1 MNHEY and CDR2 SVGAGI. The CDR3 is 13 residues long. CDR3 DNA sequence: TGTGCCAGCACCTACAGATATCAAGAGACCCAGTACTTC. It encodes CASTYRYQETQYF.

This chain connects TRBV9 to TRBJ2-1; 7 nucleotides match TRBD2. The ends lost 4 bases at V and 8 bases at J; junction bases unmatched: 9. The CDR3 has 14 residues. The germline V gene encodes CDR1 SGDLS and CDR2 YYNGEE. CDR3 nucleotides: TGTGCCAGCAGCCTTACGATCGCGGGGGATGAGCAGTTCTTC. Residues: CASSLTIAGDEQFF.

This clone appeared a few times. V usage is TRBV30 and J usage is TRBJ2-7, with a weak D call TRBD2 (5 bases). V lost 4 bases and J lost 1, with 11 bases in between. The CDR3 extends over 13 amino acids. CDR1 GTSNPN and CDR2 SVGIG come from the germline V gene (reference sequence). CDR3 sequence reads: CAWKVRGSYEQYF. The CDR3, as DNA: TGTGCCTGGAAGGTACGGGGATCCTACGAGCAGTACTTC.

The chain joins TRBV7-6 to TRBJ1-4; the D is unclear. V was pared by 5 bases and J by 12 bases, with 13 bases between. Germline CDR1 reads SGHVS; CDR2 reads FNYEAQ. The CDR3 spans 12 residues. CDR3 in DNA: TGTGCCAGCAGCCAACTTGGGGTGCAACTGTTTTTT. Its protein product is CASSQLGVQLFF.

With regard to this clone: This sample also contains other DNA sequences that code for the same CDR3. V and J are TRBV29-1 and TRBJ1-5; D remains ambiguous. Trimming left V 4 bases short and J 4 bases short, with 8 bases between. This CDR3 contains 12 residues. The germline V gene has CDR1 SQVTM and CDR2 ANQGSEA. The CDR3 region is CSVGTGNQPQHF. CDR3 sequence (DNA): TGCAGCGTTGGGACGGGGAATCAGCCCCAGCATTTT.

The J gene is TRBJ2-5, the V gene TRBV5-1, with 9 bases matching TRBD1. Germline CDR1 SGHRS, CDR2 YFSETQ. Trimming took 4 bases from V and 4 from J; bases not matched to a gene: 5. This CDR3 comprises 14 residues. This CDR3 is CASSLGDRAETQYF. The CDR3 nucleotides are TGCGCCAGCAGCCTTGGGGACAGGGCAGAGACCCAGTACTTC.

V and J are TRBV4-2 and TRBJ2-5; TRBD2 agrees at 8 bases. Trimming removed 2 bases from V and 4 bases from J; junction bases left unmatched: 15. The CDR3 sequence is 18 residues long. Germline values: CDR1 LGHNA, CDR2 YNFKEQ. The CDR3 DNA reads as TGTGCCAGCAGCCAATTGAACGGGGGGGCCGGTTTGGGAGAGACCCAGTACTTC. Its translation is CASSQLNGGAGLGETQYF.

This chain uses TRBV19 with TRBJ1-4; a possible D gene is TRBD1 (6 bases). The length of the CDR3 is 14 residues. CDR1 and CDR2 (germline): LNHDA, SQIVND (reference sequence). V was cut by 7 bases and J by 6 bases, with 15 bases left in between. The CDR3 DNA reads TGTGCCAGTACCTCCAGGGGCGGCGATGAAAAACTGTTTTTT. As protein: CASTSRGGDEKLFF. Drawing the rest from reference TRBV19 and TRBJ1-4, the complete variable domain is DGGITQSPKYLFRKEGQNVTLSCEQNLNHDAMYWYRQDPGQGLRLIYYSQIVNDFQKGDIAEGYSVSREKKESFPLTVTSAQKNPTAFYLCASTSRGGDEKLFFGSGTQLSVL.

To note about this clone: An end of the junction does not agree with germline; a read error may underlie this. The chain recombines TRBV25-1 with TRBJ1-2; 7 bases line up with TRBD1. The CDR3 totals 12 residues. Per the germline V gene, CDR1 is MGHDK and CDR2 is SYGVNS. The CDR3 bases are TGTGCCAGCAGTGAATCAGAAGGGACAGCGGTCTTC. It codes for CASSESEGTAVF.

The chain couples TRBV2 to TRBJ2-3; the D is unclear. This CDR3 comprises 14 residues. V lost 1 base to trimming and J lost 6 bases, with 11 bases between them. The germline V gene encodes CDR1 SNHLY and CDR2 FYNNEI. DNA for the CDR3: TGTGCCAGCAGTGAAGAGGCGCGGTTGGATACGCAGTATTTT. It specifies CASSEEARLDTQYF.

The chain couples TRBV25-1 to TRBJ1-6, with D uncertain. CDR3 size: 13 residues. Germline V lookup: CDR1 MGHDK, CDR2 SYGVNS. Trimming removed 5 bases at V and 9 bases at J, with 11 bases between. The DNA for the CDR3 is TGTGCCAGCAGTCAACGCGACGTTTCACCCCTCCACTTT. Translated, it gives CASSQRDVSPLHF. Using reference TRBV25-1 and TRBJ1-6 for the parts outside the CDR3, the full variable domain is EADIYQTPRYLVIGTGKKITLECSQTMGHDKMYWYQQDPGMELHLIHYSYGVNSTEKGDLSSESTVSRIRTEHFPLTLESARPSHTSQYLCASSQRDVSPLHFGNGTRLTVT.

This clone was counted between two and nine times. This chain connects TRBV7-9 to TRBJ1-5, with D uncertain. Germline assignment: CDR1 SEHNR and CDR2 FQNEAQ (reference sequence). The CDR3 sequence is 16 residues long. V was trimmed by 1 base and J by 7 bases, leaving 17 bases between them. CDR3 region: CASSLVGIPGEQPQHF. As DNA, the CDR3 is TGTGCCAGCAGCTTAGTAGGAATTCCGGGAGAACAGCCCCAGCATTTT.

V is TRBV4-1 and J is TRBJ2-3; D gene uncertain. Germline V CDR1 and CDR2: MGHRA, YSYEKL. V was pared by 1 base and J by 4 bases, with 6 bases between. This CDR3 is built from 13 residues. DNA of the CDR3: TGCGCCAGCAGCCAAGGGCATGCAGATACGCAGTATTTT. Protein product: CASSQGHADTQYF.

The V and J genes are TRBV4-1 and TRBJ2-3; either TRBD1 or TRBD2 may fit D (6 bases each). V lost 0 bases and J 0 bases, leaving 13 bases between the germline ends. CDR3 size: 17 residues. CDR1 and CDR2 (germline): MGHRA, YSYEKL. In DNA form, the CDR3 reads TGCGCCAGCAGCCAAGAGGGGGGACACCCTAGCACAGATACGCAGTATTTT. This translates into CASSQEGGHPSTDTQYF.

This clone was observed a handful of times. As DNA, the CDR3 is TGCGCCAGCAGCTTGGATGATCGCAGGCCGACGGACGAGCAGTACTTC. Amino acids: CASSLDDRRPTDEQYF. V is TRBV5-1 and J is TRBJ2-7; D gene unclear. The ends were cut back, 0 bases at V and 5 bases at J, with 18 bases in the middle. The CDR3 is 16 amino acids. Germline CDR1 and CDR2: SGHRS and YFSETQ.